This entry is about one TCR beta chain. This clonotype was seen a few times. The clone's antigen remains unknown. No much larger clonotype is one base removed from it; base qualities were not supplied. Preparation of the library involved multiplex PCR. Reads for this sample came from an Illumina HiSeq 4000. To build TCR beta libraries, CDR3 regions were amplified by Arm-PCR using iRepertoire HTBI primers. Gel purification was performed on PCR products prior to sequencing. The paper's processing steps were these. Across samples, 60 to 80 TRBV and over 11 TRBJ segments were identified and used for gene usage analysis of CDR3 amino acid clonotypes. COPE and FqMerger were used to merge filtered high-quality paired reads into contigs. BLAST was used to align contigs to the IMGT TRBV, TRBD and TRBJ reference genes, and CDR3 was defined following IMGT. Any clonotype with a frequency above 0.1% was classified as a highly expanded clone. Repertoire diversity was measured by Shannon entropy, and V-J evenness by the Gini coefficient. A clonotype was considered public if more than one individual shared it. TCRdb trimmed public reads at Q25 via fastp, called clones via MiXCR and kept in-frame beta chains. Each CDR3 protein gets just one entry, which takes the most common genes and DNA from the rows behind it. The V and J calls reflect TCRdb's pipeline rather than the authors' work. The sample has around 500,000 distinct CDR3 sequences on record, less than 25% of them singletons. The ten largest clonotypes hold over 7.5% of the sample.

The sample's time point label, in plain terms: persistent/refractory GD, antithyroid drugs over 5 years with positive TRAb. RNA was extracted from PBMCs in TRIzol for both TCR sequencing and RNA sequencing. Graves' disease was diagnosed according to American Thyroid Association guidelines. Recruitment of patients was carried out at an endocrinology department in Xi'an, China. From each patient, about 9.7 milliliters of peripheral blood was collected into an EDTA anticoagulant tube. Ficoll Paque Plus density gradient separation was used to isolate PBMCs, and no further T cell sorting was done. An Agilent 2100 Bioanalyzer and agarose gel were used to check RNA quality, while a NanoDrop 2000 measured RNA concentration. This entry belongs to a study of regulatory T cells in long-lasting Graves disease (TCRdb year 2021). Study-level background: Persistent Graves' disease was defined as antithyroid drug treatment for over 5 years with persistently positive TSH receptor autoantibodies. This study used TCR sequencing and RNA sequencing of peripheral blood to compare persistent Graves' disease patients against newly diagnosed Graves' disease patients. The study took place in China and was registered as a clinical trial. A total of 35 or so samples were covered by TCR sequencing, comprising approximately 13 persistent and around 20 newly diagnosed Graves' disease patients. On average, persistent Graves' disease patients in the clinical cohort had been on antithyroid drugs for approximately ten years.

CDR1 and CDR2 were assigned from the germline V gene as MNHNS and SASEGT. V trim: 6 bases; J trim: 4 bases; unmatched bases: 6. The CDR3 holds 13 amino acids from the cysteine to the phenylalanine. The DNA shown is the 39-base CDR3, in frame from base 1. What the work shows at the level of the full study, not this receptor alone: Compared with newly diagnosed patients, patients with persistent Graves' disease had lower TCR Shannon entropy and fewer highly expanded clones, which suggests clonal expansion. Patients with persistent disease shared more public clonotypes (about 2,900) than newly diagnosed patients did (966). As a limitation, the authors acknowledged that the small sample size may reduce accuracy. Sequencing and analysis were restricted to the TCR beta chain. Only peripheral blood was studied, because thyroid tissue, the primary lesion, was inaccessible. Persistent disease showed preferential use of TRBV28, TRBJ1-2 and TRBJ2-5, whereas newly diagnosed disease favored TRBV20-1 and TRBJ2-1.

The V and J genes are TRBV6-1 and TRBJ2-7, with 7 middle bases fitting TRBD2. The sequence was collected from a female donor with Graves disease. This material consisted of peripheral blood mononuclear cells (PBMCs), taken when the disease was refractory, from a patient treated with antithyroid drugs. The bases are TGTGCCAGCAGCACCTTGGGGGGGTACGAGCAGTACTTC. Translated, this gives CASSTLGGYEQYF.